This TCR beta chain was documented in a study of tumor-infiltrating lymphocytes in primary liver carcinoma. V shed 8 bases and J shed 1 base, with 20 bases lying between them. Germline values: CDR1 MRHNA, CDR2 SNTAGT. The CDR3 has 16 residues. General observations from the study: Present in all five tumor regions were only about 7-25% of the top clones. Tumor region pairs outstripped tumor-adjacent and tumor-blood pairs in overlap. A significantly higher top-250-clone fraction was recorded for tumors than for blood (p = 0.039).

The authors made TCR beta cDNA from approximately 500 ng total RNA with a constant-region primer. Three-round nested multiplex PCR performed with slightly modified ARM-PCR produced the TCR beta libraries. Use of TRBV1-TRBV30 forward primers with a C-beta reverse primer characterized the first two PCR rounds, which lasted around 11 cycles each. TCRdb reprocessed the multiplex PCR reads via MiXCR and lists one record per CDR3 protein. Among approximately 120,000 distinct CDR3 sequences listed, 55% to 75% were seen once. It was from about 20-30 mg of unsorted bulk tissue that RNA and DNA were co-extracted. Primary liver carcinoma in the patients was surgically resected. Concerning this clonotype itself: Its specificity is unknown. A read error is possible here, since a much larger clone lies one base away.

The clonotype was recovered from a woman in her sixties or seventies with primary liver carcinoma and hepatitis B virus infection. The sample comprised liver tumor tissue from sampling region 3. Subset of the sample: tumor region T3, left-lateral pole. J is TRBJ2-5 and V is TRBV6-4; D gene unclear. The chain's CDR3 is CASPGRAIGIQETQYF. Here the CDR3 DNA reads TGTGCCAGCCCCGGGCGAGCGATCGGAATCCAAGAGACCCAGTACTTC.